The T cell receptor (beta chain) under discussion was sequenced for a study of CD8+ T cells in alopecia areata. Following extraction, RNA underwent reverse transcription to cDNA, which served as the sequencing template. The assay was immunoSEQ multiplex PCR, and TCRdb's table has in-frame clones only and misses some. The sample yields 110,000 to 150,000 clones, approximately 60% seen once. This clone was counted only a few times. Trimming removed 3 bases at V and 7 bases at J, with 15 bases between. Germline V gene lookup returns CDR1 LNHNV and CDR2 YYDKDF (reference sequence). The CDR3 spans 14 residues.

Sequencing was done on a sample of CD8+ T cells sorted from blood. This sequence originates from a human donor in good health. The V and J genes are TRBV15 and TRBJ2-5; weak D call: TRBD1 (6 bases). The CDR3 loop is CATSRSLEGGTQYF. DNA for the CDR3: TGTGCCACCAGCAGGTCACTAGAAGGGGGGACCCAGTACTTC.